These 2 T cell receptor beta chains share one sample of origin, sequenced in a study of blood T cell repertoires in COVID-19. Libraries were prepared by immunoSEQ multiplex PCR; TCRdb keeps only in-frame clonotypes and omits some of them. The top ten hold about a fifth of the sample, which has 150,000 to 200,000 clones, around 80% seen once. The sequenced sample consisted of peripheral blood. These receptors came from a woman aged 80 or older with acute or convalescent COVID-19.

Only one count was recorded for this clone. For the CDR3, the DNA is TGCGCCAGCAGTCCCCGTTTGGGTAGCGGGGCTCGAGAAGAGACCCAGTACTTC. As protein: CASSPRLGSGAREETQYF. The chain recombines TRBV10-1 with TRBJ2-5; 8 positions agree with TRBD2. This CDR3 contains 18 residues. V gave up 5 bases and J gave up 3 bases; unmatched junction bases: 17. CDR1 and CDR2 from the germline V gene are WNHNN and SYGVQD (reference sequence).

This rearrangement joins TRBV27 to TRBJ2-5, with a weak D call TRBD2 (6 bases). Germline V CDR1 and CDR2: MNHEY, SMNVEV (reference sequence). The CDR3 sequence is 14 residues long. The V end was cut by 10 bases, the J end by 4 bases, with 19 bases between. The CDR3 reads CATSLDGRPETQYF. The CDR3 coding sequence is TGTGCCACCTCCCTCGACGGGAGACCAGAGACCCAGTACTTC.